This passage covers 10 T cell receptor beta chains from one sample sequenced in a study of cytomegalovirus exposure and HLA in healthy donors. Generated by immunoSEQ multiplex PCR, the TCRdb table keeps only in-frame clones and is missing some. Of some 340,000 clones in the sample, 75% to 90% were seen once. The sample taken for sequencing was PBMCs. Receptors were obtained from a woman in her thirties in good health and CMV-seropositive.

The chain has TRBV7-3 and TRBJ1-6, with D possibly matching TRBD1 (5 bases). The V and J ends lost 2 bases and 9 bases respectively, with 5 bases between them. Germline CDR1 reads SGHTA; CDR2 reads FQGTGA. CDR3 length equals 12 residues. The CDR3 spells CASSLGGSPLHF. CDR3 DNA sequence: TGTGCCAGCAGCTTAGGGGGTTCACCCCTCCACTTT.

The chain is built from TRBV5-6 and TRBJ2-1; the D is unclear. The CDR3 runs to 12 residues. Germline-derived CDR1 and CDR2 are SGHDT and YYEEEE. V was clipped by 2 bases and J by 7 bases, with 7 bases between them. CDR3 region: CASSFESNEQFF. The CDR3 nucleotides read TGTGCCAGCAGCTTCGAGTCGAATGAGCAGTTCTTC.

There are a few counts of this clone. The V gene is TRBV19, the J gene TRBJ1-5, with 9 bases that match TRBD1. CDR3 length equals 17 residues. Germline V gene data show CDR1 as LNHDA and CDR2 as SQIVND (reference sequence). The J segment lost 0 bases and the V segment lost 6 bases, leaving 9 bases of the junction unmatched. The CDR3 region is CASSPGQGPLSNQPQHF. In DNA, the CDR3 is TGTGCCAGTAGCCCGGGACAGGGTCCCCTTAGCAATCAGCCCCAGCATTTT.

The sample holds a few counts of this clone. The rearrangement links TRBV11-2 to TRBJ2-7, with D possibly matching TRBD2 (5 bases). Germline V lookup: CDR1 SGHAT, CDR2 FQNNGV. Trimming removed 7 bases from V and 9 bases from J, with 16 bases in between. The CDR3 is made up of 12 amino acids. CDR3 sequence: CASTPVRGTQYF. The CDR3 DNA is TGTGCCAGCACCCCCGTCCGGGGAACGCAGTACTTC. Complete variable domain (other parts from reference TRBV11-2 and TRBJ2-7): EAGVAQSPRYKIIEKRQSVAFWCNPISGHATLYWYQQILGQGPKLLIQFQNNGVVDDSQLPKDRFSAERLKGVDSTLKIQPAKLEDSAVYLCASTPVRGTQYFGPGTRLTVT.

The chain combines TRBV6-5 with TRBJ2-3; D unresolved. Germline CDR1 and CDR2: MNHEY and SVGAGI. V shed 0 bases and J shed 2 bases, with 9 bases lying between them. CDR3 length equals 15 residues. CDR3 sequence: CASSYSGILTDTQYF. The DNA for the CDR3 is TGTGCCAGCAGTTACTCAGGGATTCTCACAGATACGCAGTATTTT.

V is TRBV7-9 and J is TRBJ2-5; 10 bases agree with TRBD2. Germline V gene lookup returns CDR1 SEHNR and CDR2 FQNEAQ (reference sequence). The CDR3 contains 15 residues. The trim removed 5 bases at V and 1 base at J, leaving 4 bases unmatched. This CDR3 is CASSRTSGLQETQYF. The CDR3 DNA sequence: TGTGCCAGCAGCCGGACTAGCGGACTCCAAGAGACCCAGTACTTC.

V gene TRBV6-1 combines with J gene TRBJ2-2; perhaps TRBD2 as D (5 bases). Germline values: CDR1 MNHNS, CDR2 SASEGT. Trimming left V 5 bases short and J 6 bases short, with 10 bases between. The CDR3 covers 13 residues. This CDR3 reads CASSKRLAGELFF. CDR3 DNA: TGTGCCAGCAGTAAGCGGCTCGCCGGGGAGCTGTTTTTT.

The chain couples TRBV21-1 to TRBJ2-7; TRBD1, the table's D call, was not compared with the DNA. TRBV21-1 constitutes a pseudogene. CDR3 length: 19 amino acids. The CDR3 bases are TGTGCCAGCAGCAAAAGGGTCGGACAGGGGTTCCGACTAACCTACGAGCAGTACTTC. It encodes CASSKRVGQGFRLTYEQYF.

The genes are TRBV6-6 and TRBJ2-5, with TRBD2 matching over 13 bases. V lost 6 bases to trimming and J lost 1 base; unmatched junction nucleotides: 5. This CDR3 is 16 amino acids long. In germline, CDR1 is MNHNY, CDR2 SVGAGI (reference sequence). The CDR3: CASRPGLAGTQETQYF. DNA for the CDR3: TGTGCCAGCAGGCCGGGACTAGCGGGGACCCAAGAGACCCAGTACTTC.

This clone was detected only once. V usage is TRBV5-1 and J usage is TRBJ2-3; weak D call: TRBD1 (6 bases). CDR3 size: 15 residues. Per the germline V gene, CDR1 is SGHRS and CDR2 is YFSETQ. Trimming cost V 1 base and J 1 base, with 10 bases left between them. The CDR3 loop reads CASSLRTERTDTQYF. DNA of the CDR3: TGCGCCAGCAGCTTGCGGACAGAGCGCACAGATACGCAGTATTTT.